Each of the 11 T cell receptor beta chains below was sequenced from the same sample in a study of OX40 agonist ivuxolimab in advanced cancers. This table comes from immunoSEQ multiplex PCR, and its TCRdb copy is limited to in-frame clones, with some not included. Altogether about 96,000 clones are present, 90% being singletons, with the ten largest covering around 1.6%. The starting material was CD4+ or CD8+ T cells sorted from blood, obtained in a trial of the OX40 agonist ivuxolimab. Receptors originate from an adult with an advanced solid tumor such as melanoma, head and neck, liver or kidney cancer.

The chain carries TRBV6-6 and TRBJ1-2, with D possibly TRBD1 on 6 matching bases. Trimming took off 2 bases at V and 12 bases at J, with 10 bases between the two ends. There are 11 residues in the CDR3. The V gene's germline CDR1 is MNHNY and CDR2 SVGAGI (reference sequence). The CDR3 sequence is CASSYNQGNTF. The CDR3 region has the DNA TGTGCCAGCAGTTACAATCAGGGGAACACCTTC.

The chain joins TRBV6-6 to TRBJ2-7, with 15 nucleotides matching TRBD2. Germline V lookup: CDR1 MNHNY, CDR2 SVGAGI (reference sequence). The CDR3 is 16 residues long. Trimming took 6 bases from V and 4 from J; bases not matched to a gene: 7. The chain's CDR3 is CASRNGLAGGGYEQYF. The CDR3 DNA reads as TGTGCCAGCAGAAACGGACTAGCGGGAGGGGGATACGAGCAGTACTTC.

CDR3 amino acids: CASSQEGGRAYNEQFF. CDR3 coding DNA: TGTGCCAGCAGCCAAGAGGGCGGGAGGGCCTACAATGAGCAGTTCTTC. The chain recombines TRBV4-2 with TRBJ2-1, with 9 bases fitting TRBD2. This CDR3 region has 16 residues. Germline trimming cut 0 bases from V and 2 bases from J; bases unmatched to any gene: 2. Germline loops: CDR1 LGHNA, CDR2 YNFKEQ.

The V and J genes are TRBV28 and TRBJ1-2; D unresolved. Germline lookup yields CDR1 MDHEN and CDR2 SYDVKM. The CDR3 has 15 residues. The V and J ends lost 2 bases and 1 base respectively, with 11 bases between them. CDR3 in DNA: TGTGCCAGCAGTTTAGATGGCAGCCGTAACTATGGCTACACCTTC. The encoded protein is CASSLDGSRNYGYTF.

The chain combines TRBV5-1 with TRBJ2-3; 9 bases are a match to TRBD2. Germline V CDR1 and CDR2: SGHRS, YFSETQ. The CDR3 sequence is 17 residues long. With 3 bases clipped from V and 3 bases from J, the junction kept 11 bases outside the gene matches. CDR3 amino acids: CASSSFRSGSRTDTQYF. The CDR3 bases are TGCGCCAGCAGCTCCTTTCGTAGCGGGAGTAGGACAGATACGCAGTATTTT.

Notes on this clone: At one boundary the junction diverges from the germline segment, which might be a read error. The same CDR3 arises from other DNA sequences in this sample as well. This chain uses TRBV5-4 with TRBJ2-2, with TRBD2 as a possible D gene (6 bases). CDR1 is SGHNT and CDR2 is YYREEE in the germline V gene (reference sequence). CDR3 length: 14 amino acids. CDR3 DNA sequence: TGTGCCAGCAGCTTGGCGGGAGCGGTCGGGGAGCTGTTTTTC. Translation gives CASSLAGAVGELFF.

This clone was recorded only once. J is TRBJ2-1 and V is TRBV6-1, with TRBD1 as a possible D gene (5 bases). V gave up 4 bases and J gave up 7 bases, with 11 bases separating them. Germline assignment: CDR1 MNHNS and CDR2 SASEGT. CDR3 length: 13 residues. The CDR3 is CASSGDRWNEQFF. For the CDR3, the DNA is TGTGCCAGCAGTGGCGACAGATGGAATGAGCAGTTCTTC.

The chain joins TRBV30 to TRBJ2-4, with a tentative D call TRBD2 (5 bases). Trimming left V 0 bases short and J 4 bases short, with 10 bases between. Germline assignment: CDR1 GTSNPN and CDR2 SVGIG (reference sequence). This CDR3 has 14 residues. As DNA, the CDR3 is TGTGCCTGGAGTGTACGGGCGGGTAAAAACATTCAGTACTTC. Translating gives CAWSVRAGKNIQYF. The variable domain in full, completed from reference TRBV30 and TRBJ2-4, reads SQTIHQWPATLVQPVGSPLSLECTVEGTSNPNLYWYRQAAGRGLQLLFYSVGIGQISSEVPQNLSASRPQDRQFILSSKKLLLSDSGFYLCAWSVRAGKNIQYFGAGTRLSVL.

This sequence joins TRBV25-1 and TRBJ2-5, with D uncertain. Germline V gives CDR1 MGHDK, CDR2 SYGVNS. The germline V and J ends were trimmed by 5 bases and 2 bases, with 9 bases remaining between them. The CDR3 runs 13 residues. The CDR3 coding sequence is TGTGCCAGCAGTAGGGCGGATCAAGAGACCCAGTACTTC. Its protein is CASSRADQETQYF.

The chain joins TRBV29-1 to TRBJ2-1; no definite D call. Between the trimmed V and J ends, which lost 6 bases and 0 bases, there was a span of 9 bases. The CDR3 is 13 amino acids. Looked up from germline, CDR1 is SQVTM and CDR2 is ANQGSEA. In DNA form, the CDR3 reads TGCAGCGTAGGCATCCGCTCCTACAATGAGCAGTTCTTC. Protein sequence: CSVGIRSYNEQFF.

The V and J genes are TRBV5-1 and TRBJ2-7; no firm D call. Germline V gene lookup returns CDR1 SGHRS and CDR2 YFSETQ. The CDR3 loop spans 16 amino acids. V was pared by 0 bases and J by 7 bases, with 20 bases between. DNA for the CDR3: TGCGCCAGCAGCTTGGAAGTAGCCAGCCCGCCCCAGGAGCAGTACTTC. Translating gives CASSLEVASPPQEQYF.